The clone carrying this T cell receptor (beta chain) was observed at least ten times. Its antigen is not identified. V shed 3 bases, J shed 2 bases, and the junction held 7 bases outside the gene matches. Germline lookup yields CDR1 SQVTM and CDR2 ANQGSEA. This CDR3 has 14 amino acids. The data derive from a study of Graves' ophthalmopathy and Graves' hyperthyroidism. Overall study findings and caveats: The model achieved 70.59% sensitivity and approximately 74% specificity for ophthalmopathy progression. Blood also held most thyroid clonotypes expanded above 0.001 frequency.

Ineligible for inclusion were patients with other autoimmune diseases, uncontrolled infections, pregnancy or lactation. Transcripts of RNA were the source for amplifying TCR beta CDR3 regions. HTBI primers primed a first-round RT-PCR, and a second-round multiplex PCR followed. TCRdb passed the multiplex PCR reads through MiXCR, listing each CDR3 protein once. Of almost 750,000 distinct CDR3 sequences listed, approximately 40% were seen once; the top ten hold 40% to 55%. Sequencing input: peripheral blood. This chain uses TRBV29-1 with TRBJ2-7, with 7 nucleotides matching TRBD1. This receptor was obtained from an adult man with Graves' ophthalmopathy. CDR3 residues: CSVDLGDSTYEQYF. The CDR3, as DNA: TGCAGCGTTGACCTGGGGGACAGTACCTACGAGCAGTACTTC.